This paragraph reports one TCR beta chain. The CDR3 runs to 12 residues. Germline values: CDR1 SGHTA, CDR2 FQGNSA. Trimming pared 2 bases from V and 3 bases from J, leaving 5 bases between. These data originate in a study of shared clonotypes between healthy human individuals. Some clones are missing from TCRdb's copy, which holds only in-frame ones; the method was immunoSEQ multiplex PCR. This table has 2 million to 2.5 million clones, roughly 94% appearing once. Those who donated, Caucasian adults without exception, all lived in Nashville, Tennessee. The authors divided CD4+ cells into CD45RA+ naive and CD45RA-negative memory subsets.

This TCR derives from a man between 18 and 35 years old in good health. This chain uses TRBV7-2 with TRBJ2-7; D call uncertain. What was sequenced was naive CD4+ T cells sorted from blood. Noted subset: CD45RA+ positively selected. CDR3 protein: CASSLTVYEQYF. As DNA, the CDR3 is TGTGCCAGCAGCTTAACTGTCTACGAGCAGTACTTC.